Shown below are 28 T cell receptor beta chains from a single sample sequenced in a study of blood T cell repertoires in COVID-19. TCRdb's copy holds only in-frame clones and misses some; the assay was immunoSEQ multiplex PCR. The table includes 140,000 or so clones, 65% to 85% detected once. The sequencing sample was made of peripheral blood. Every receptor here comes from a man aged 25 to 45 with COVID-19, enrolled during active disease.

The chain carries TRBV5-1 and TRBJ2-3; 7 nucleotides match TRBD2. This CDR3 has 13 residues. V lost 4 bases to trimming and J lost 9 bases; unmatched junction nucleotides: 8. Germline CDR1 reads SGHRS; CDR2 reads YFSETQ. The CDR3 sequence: CASSKRDPETQYF. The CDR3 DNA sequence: TGCGCCAGCAGCAAGCGGGACCCCGAGACGCAGTATTTT. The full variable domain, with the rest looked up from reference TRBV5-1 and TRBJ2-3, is KAGVTQTPRYLIKTRGQQVTLSCSPISGHRSVSWYQQTPGQGLQFLFEYFSETQRNKGNFPGRFSGRQFSNSRSEMNVSTLELGDSALYLCASSKRDPETQYFGPGTRLTVL.

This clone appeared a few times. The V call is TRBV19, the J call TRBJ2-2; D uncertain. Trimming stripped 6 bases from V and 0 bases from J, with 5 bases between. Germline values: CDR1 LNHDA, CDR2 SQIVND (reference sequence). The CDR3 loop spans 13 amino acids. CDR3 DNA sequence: TGTGCCAGTAGCGGTACGAACACCGGGGAGCTGTTTTTT. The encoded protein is CASSGTNTGELFF.

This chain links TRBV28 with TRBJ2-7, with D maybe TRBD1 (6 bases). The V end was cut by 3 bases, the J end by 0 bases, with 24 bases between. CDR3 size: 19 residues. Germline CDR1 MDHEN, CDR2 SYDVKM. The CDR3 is CASSFPIVVGAPLSYEQYF. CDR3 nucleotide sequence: TGTGCCAGCAGTTTTCCCATAGTGGTGGGGGCCCCTCTCTCCTACGAGCAGTACTTC. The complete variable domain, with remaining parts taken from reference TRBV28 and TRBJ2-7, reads DVKVTQSSRYLVKRTGEKVFLECVQDMDHENMFWYRQDPGLGLRLIYFSYDVKMKEKGDIPEGYSVSREKKERFSLILESASTNQTSMYLCASSFPIVVGAPLSYEQYFGPGTRLTVT.

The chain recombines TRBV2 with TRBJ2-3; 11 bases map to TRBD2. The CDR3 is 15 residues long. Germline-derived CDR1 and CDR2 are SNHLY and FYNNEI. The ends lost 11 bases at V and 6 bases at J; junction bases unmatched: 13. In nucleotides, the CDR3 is TGTGCCCGGGCCTCGACTAGCGGGAAAGGGGATACGCAGTATTTT. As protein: CARASTSGKGDTQYF.

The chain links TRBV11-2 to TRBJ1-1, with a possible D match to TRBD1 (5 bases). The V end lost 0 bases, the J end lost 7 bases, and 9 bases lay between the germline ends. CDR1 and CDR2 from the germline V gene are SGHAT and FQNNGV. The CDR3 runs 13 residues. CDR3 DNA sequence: TGTGCCAGCAGCTTAGATCCGGGGGGTGAAGCTTTCTTT. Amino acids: CASSLDPGGEAFF.

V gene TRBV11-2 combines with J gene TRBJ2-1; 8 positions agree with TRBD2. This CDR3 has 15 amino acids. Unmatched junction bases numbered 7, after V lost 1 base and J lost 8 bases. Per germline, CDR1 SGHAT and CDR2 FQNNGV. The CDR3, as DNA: TGTGCCAGCAGCTTAGCGAAGCGGGAGATCGATGAGCAGTTCTTC. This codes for CASSLAKREIDEQFF.

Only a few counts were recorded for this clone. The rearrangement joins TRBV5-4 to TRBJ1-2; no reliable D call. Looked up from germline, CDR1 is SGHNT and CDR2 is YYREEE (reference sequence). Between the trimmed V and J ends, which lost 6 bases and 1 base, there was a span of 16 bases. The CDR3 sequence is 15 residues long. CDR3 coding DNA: TGTGCCAGCATTTCCCCCGGGGAAGGTAACTATGGCTACACCTTC. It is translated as CASISPGEGNYGYTF. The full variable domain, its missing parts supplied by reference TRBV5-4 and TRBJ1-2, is ETGVTQSPTHLIKTRGQQVTLRCSSQSGHNTVSWYQQALGQGPQFIFQYYREEENGRGNFPPRFSGLQFPNYSSELNVNALELDDSALYLCASISPGEGNYGYTFGSGTRLTVV.

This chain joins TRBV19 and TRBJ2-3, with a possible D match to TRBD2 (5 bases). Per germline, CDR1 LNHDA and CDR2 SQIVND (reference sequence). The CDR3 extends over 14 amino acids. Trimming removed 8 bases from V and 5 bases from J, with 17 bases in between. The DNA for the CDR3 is TGTGCCAGTGTGAGCGGCTCTGCGGGAGATACGCAGTATTTT. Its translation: CASVSGSAGDTQYF.

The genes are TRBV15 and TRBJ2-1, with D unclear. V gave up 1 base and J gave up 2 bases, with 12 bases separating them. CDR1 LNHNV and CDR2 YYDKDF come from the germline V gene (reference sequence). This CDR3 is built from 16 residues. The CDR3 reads CATSRGLSSTYNEQFF. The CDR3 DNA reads TGTGCCACCAGCAGAGGTCTGAGTTCTACCTACAATGAGCAGTTCTTC.

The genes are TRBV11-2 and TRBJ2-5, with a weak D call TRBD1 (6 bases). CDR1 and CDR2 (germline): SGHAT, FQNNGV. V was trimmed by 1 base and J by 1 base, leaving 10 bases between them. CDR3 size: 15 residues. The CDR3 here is CASSLVLTGQETQYF. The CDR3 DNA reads TGTGCCAGCAGCTTAGTATTGACAGGCCAAGAGACCCAGTACTTC.

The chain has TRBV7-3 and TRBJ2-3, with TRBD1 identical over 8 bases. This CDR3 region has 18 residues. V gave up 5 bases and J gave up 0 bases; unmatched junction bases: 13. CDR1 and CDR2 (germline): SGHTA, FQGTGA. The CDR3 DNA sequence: TGTGCCAGCAGCCCGCGAGGTAGACAGGGGACTAGCACAGATACGCAGTATTTT. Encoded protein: CASSPRGRQGTSTDTQYF.

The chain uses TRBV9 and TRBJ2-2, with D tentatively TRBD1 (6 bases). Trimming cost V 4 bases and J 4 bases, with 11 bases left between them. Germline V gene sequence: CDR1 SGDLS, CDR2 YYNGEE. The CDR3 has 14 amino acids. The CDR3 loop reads CASSFTGSTGELFF. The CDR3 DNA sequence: TGTGCCAGCAGCTTTACAGGGAGCACCGGGGAGCTGTTTTTT.

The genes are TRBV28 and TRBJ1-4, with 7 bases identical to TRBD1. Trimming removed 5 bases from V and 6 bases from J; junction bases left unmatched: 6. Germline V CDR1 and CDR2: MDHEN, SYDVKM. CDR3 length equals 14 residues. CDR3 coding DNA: TGTGCCAGCAGTCGGACAGGTTGGGATGAAAAACTGTTTTTT. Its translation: CASSRTGWDEKLFF.

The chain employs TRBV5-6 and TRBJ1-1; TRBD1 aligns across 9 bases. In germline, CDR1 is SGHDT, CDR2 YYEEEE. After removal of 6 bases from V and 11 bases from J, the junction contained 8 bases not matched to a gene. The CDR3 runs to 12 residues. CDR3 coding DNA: TGTGCCAGCACCCGGACAGGGGCTGCGGCTTTCTTT. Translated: CASTRTGAAAFF.

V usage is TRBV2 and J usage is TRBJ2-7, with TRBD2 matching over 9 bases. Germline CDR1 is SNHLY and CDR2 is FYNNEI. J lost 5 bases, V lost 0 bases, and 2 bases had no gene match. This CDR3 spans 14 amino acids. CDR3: CASSEAEREDEQYF. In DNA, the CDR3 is TGTGCCAGCAGTGAAGCTGAGCGGGAGGACGAGCAGTACTTC.

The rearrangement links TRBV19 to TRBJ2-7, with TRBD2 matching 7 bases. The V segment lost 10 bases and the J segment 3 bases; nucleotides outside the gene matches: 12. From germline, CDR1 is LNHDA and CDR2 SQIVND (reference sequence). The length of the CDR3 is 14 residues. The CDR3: CATGWGLPNYEQYF. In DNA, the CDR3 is TGTGCCACTGGCTGGGGACTACCGAACTACGAGCAGTACTTC.

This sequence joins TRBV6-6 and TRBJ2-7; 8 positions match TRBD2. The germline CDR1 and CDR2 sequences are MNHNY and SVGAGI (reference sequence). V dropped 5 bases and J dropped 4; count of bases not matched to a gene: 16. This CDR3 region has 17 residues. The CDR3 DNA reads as TGTGCCAGCAGTCGAACGATAAGCGGGAGCAACCGGTACGAGCAGTACTTC. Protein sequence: CASSRTISGSNRYEQYF.

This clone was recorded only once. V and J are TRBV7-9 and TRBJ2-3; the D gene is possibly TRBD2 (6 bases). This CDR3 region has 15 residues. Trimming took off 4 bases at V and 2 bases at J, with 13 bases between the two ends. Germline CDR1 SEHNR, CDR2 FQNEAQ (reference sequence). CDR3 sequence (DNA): TGTGCCAGCAGCTCCCATCGGGGGACCACAGATACGCAGTATTTT. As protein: CASSSHRGTTDTQYF.

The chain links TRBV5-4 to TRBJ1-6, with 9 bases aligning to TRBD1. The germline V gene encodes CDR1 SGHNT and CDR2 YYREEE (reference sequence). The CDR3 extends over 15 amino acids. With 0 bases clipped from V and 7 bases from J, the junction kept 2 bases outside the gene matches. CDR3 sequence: CASSLAGTGNSPLHF. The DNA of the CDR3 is TGTGCCAGCAGCTTGGCCGGGACAGGGAATTCACCCCTCCACTTT.

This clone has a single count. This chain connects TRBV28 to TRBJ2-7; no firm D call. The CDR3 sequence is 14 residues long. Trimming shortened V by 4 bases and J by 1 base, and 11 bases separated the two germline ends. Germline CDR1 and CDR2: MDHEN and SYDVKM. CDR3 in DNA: TGTGCCAGCAGTTCTCGAACTATATCCTACGAGCAGTACTTC. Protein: CASSSRTISYEQYF.

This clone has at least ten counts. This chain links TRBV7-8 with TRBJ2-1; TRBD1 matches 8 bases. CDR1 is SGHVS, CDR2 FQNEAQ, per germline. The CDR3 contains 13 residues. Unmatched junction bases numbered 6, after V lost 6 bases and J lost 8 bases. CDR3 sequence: CASSSGGADEQFF. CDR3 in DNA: TGTGCCAGCAGTTCAGGGGGCGCGGATGAGCAGTTCTTC. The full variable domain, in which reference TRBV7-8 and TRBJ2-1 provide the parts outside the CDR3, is GAGVSQSPRYKVAKRGQDVALRCDPISGHVSLFWYQQALGQGPEFLTYFQNEAQLDKSGLPSDRFFAERPEGSVSTLKIQRTQQEDSAVYLCASSSGGADEQFFGPGTRLTVL.

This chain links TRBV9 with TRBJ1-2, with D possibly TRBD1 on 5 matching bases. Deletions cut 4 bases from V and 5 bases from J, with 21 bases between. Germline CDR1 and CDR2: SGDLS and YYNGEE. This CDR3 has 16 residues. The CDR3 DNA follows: TGTGCCAGCAGCCCCAGGGAGGGGTTCCCTATTTATGGCTACACCTTC. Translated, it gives CASSPREGFPIYGYTF.

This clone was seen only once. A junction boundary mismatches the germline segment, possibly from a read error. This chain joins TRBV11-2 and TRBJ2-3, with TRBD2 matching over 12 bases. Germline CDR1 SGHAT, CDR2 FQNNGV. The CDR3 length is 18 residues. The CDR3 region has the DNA TGTGCCAGCACCTTAGACAGCCTAGCGGGAGGGCTTCCAGATACGCAGTATTTT. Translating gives CASTLDSLAGGLPDTQYF.

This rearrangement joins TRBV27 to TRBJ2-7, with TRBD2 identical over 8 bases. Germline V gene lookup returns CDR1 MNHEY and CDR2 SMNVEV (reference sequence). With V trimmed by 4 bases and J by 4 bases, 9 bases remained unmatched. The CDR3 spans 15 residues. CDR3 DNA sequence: TGTGCCAGCAGTTCCCGGGGGGGAGGTGGTTACGAGCAGTACTTC. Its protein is CASSSRGGGGYEQYF.

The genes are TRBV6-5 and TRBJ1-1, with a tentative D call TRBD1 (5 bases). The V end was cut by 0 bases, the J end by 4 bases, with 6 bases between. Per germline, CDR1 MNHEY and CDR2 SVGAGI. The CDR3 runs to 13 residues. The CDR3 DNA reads TGTGCCAGCAGTTACTCCGGGGGCACTGAAGCTTTCTTT. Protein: CASSYSGGTEAFF.

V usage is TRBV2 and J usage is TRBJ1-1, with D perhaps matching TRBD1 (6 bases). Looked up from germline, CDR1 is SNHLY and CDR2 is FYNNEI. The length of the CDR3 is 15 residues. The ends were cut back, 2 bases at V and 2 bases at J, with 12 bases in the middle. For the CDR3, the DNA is TGTGCCAGCAGTGAACCGACAGGACGAAACACTGAAGCTTTCTTT. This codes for CASSEPTGRNTEAFF.

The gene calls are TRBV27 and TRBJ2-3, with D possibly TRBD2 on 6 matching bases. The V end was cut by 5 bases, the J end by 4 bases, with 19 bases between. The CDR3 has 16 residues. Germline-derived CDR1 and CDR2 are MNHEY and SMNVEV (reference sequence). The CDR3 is CASSPNYGGVSDTQYF. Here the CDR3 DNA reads TGTGCCAGCAGTCCTAACTACGGGGGAGTCTCAGATACGCAGTATTTT.

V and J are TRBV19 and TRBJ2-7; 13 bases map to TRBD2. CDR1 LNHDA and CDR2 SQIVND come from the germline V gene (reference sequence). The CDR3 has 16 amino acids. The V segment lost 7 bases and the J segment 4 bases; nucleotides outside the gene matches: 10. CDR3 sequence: CASTRGTSGMGYEQYF. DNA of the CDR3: TGTGCCAGTACCCGAGGGACTAGCGGGATGGGGTACGAGCAGTACTTC.